This TCR beta chain stems from a study of CXCR3-negative and CXCR3-positive naive CD8 T cells. There are 12 residues in the CDR3. In preparing the TRB cDNA libraries, 5' RACE with UMI labels was used. Each CDR3 protein gets one entry in TCRdb, which reprocessed the 5' RACE reads and gives no DNA. The sample has tens of thousands of distinct CDR3 sequences. The clonotype comes from a human donor in good health. Some clones in this sample may be carry-over from other donors' samples. Source material: naive CXCR3- CD8+ T cells from blood. Sample subset: CD45RO-CCR7+CD27+CD95- naive CD8+ T cells lacking CXCR3 (TNR3-). This sequence joins TRBV12-3 or TRBV12-4 and TRBJ2-7; lacking DNA, the TRBD1 call made by TCRdb goes unchecked. CDR3 amino acids: CASSPLGYEQYF.